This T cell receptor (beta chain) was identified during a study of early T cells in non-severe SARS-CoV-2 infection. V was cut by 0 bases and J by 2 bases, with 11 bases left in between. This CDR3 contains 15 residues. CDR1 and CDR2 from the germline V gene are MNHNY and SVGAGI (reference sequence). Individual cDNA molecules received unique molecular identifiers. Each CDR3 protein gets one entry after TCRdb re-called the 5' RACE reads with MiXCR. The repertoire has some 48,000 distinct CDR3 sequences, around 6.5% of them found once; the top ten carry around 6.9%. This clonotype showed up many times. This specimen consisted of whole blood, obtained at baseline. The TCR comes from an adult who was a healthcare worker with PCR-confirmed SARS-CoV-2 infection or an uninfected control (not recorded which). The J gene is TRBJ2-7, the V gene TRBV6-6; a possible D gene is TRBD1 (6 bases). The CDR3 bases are TGTGCCAGCAGTTACTCTGGGGGCCTGACCTACGAGCAGTACTTC. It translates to CASSYSGGLTYEQYF.